The following is a T cell receptor (beta chain) sequence with its context. The data originate from a study of blood T cell repertoires in COVID-19. Study at large: Both acute and convalescent COVID-19 samples were obtained from the United States, Italy and Spain. Nucleic acid was either cDNA or gDNA, and it came from T cells, B-cell-depleted T cells, or PBMCs.

In the source study's methods: From reference gene primer amplification, estimates of nucleated cell counts were derived. TCRdb's table, derived via immunoSEQ multiplex PCR, lists solely in-frame clones and lacks some. V, J and clone size are taken as reported in that table, and D and trimming were inferred from the DNA itself. The repertoire consists of 84,000 or so clones, with around four fifths occurring once and the leading ten covering roughly 12%. Trimming removed 1 base from V and 6 bases from J; junction bases left unmatched: 3. CDR1 and CDR2 (germline): SGHTA, FQGNSA. This CDR3 region has 15 residues.

This chain uses TRBV7-2 with TRBJ2-7; 13 nucleotides line up with TRBD2. Sequenced: peripheral blood. This clonotype was obtained from a woman aged 70-85 years with active or convalescent COVID-19. CDR3 coding DNA: TGTGCCAGCAGCTTAGAGGGGACTAGCGGGATCGAGCAGTACTTC. It specifies CASSLEGTSGIEQYF.